A selection of T cell receptor beta chains follows, all from one sample in a study of blood T cell repertoires in COVID-19. Generated by immunoSEQ multiplex PCR, the TCRdb table keeps only in-frame clones and is missing some. The sample includes 160,000 or so clones, roughly 80% of them seen just once. Sequences were obtained from peripheral blood. Source of these receptors: a human donor in a cohort sampled during active COVID-19. CDR3s include the opening cysteine and the closing phenylalanine or tryptophan. D genes are given only for firm matches. Rows give clone size only sometimes, using once, few, many, or a class for an expanded clone.

j_gene,abundance,v_gene,d_gene,CDR3nt,CDR3aa
TRBJ1-1,once,TRBV7-9,NA,TGTGCCAGCAGCTTAAAACAGGAAACTGAAGCTTTCTTT,CASSLKQETEAFF
TRBJ2-5,once,TRBV7-9,NA,TGTGCCAGCAGCTTAGAGCGTACCCAAGAGACCCAGTACTTC,CASSLERTQETQYF
TRBJ1-1,NA,TRBV15,NA,TGTGCCACCAGCAGAGAGGGGGGGCGGGGAACTGAAGCTTTCTTT,CATSREGGRGTEAFF
TRBJ1-1,many,TRBV7-2,TRBD1,TGTGCCAGCAGCTTGCGACAGGGTGACACTGAAGCTTTCTTT,CASSLRQGDTEAFF
TRBJ1-4,NA,TRBV20-1,NA,TGCAGTGCTAGTCGGGACAATAATGAAAAACTGTTTTTT,CSASRDNNEKLFF
TRBJ2-3,NA,TRBV15,TRBD2,TGTGCCACCAGCAGAGAAGCGGGAGAGGTAGATACGCAGTATTTT,CATSREAGEVDTQYF
TRBJ1-4,NA,TRBV12-5,NA,TGTGCTAGTGGTTTGGTACCGACCGAGGGCAACGGTGAAAAACTGTTTTTT,CASGLVPTEGNGEKLFF
TRBJ2-7,NA,TRBV25-1,TRBD2,TGTGCCAGCAGTCGGACTAGCGGAACTCTCTACGAGCAGTACTTC,CASSRTSGTLYEQYF
TRBJ1-5,NA,TRBV7-2,NA,TGTGCCAGCAGCTTAGGAAACGGTTACAATCAGCCCCAGCATTTT,CASSLGNGYNQPQHF
TRBJ1-2,NA,TRBV2,NA,TGTGCCAGCAGAAAAGAGGCCCCAGCTAACTATGGCTACACCTTC,CASRKEAPANYGYTF
TRBJ2-7,NA,TRBV15,NA,TGTGCCACCAGCCGCGCCAGGGCCTACGAGCAGTACTTC,CATSRARAYEQYF
TRBJ1-2,NA,TRBV6-1,NA,TGTGCCAGCAGTGAATTCACACATCACTATGGCTACACCTTC,CASSEFTHHYGYTF
TRBJ1-5,NA,TRBV27,NA,TGTGCCAGCAGCCTACAGTTGAATCAGCCCCAGCATTTT,CASSLQLNQPQHF
TRBJ2-5,NA,TRBV27,NA,TGTGCCAGCAGTTTGCAGGGGTTCCAAGAGACCCAGTACTTC,CASSLQGFQETQYF
TRBJ2-5,NA,TRBV3-1/TRBV3-2,TRBD2,TGTGCCAGCAGCCTCCTCTCACGGGAGGGCCTCGAGACCCAGTACTTC,CASSLLSREGLETQYF
TRBJ2-1,NA,TRBV25-1,NA,TGTGCCAGCAGTGGCTCTATGGAGCAGTTCTTC,CASSGSMEQFF
TRBJ1-6,NA,TRBV6-2/TRBV6-3,NA,TGTGCCAGCAGTTGGACAGAAATTCACTCACCCCTCCACTTT,CASSWTEIHSPLHF
TRBJ1-6,NA,TRBV3-1/TRBV3-2,NA,TGTGCCAGCAGCCATTATCCCGGGACACTAGAAATTTATAATTCACCCCTCCACTTT,CASSHYPGTLEIYNSPLHF
TRBJ1-2,NA,TRBV11-2,NA,TGTGCCAGCAGTGGTATTACTCCTAACTATGGCTACACCTTC,CASSGITPNYGYTF
TRBJ2-7,NA,TRBV7-2,NA,TGTGCCAGCAGCTTAGACCAGTACGAGCAGTACTTC,CASSLDQYEQYF
TRBJ1-2,NA,TRBV6-1,TRBD1,TGTGCCAGCAGTGAAACCGGGACAGCCCTAGGCTATGGCTACACCTTC,CASSETGTALGYGYTF
TRBJ2-7,NA,TRBV6-6,TRBD1,TGTGCCAGCAGCGTGCAGGGGGCACGGGCCGAGCAGTACTTC,CASSVQGARAEQYF
TRBJ2-7,NA,TRBV2,TRBD1,TGTGCCAGCAGTGGTGACAGGGGTTACGAGCAGTACTTC,CASSGDRGYEQYF